These T cell receptor beta chains were read from a single sample in a study of blood T cells in healthy people across ages. TCRdb called the 5' RACE reads again in MiXCR, with one record for every CDR3 protein. Among some 1.1 million distinct CDR3 sequences listed, 35% to 40% were seen once. Sequenced material: blood. The receptors were sampled from a man between 18 and 35 years old in good health. Each CDR3 is given with its conserved first and last residue. D genes are given only for firm matches. Expanded clones get a size class; other rows say once, few or many, or leave the size out.

v_gene	j_gene	abundance	d_gene	CDR3nt	CDR3aa
TRBV4-1	TRBJ2-5	.	TRBD2	TGCGCCAGCAGCCAAACATCGGGACTAGCGGTGGCAGAGACCCAGTACTTC	CASSQTSGLAVAETQYF
TRBV6-2/TRBV6-3	TRBJ2-7	few	TRBD1	TGTGCCAGCAGTTACTCGAGGACCGGGACAGGGCTCAACGAGCAGTACTTC	CASSYSRTGTGLNEQYF
TRBV7-2	TRBJ2-7	.	.	TGTGCCAGCAGCTTGATAGGGAGCTCCTACAATGAGCAGTACTTC	CASSLIGSSYNEQYF
TRBV12-3/TRBV12-4	TRBJ1-6	few	.	TGTGCCAGCACTATATTAGGACCTGGAAATTCACCCCTCCACTTT	CASTILGPGNSPLHF
TRBV29-1	TRBJ1-3	once	.	TGCAGCGTTGAAGACACAGTGGCCGGAAACACCATATATTTT	CSVEDTVAGNTIYF
TRBV5-1	TRBJ2-3	.	TRBD2	TGCGCCAGCAGCTTGTTGACTAGCGGGACTAGCACAGAGACGCAGTATTTT	CASSLLTSGTSTETQYF
TRBV9	TRBJ1-2	.	.	TGTGCCAGCAGCCCCGAAGGGACGGGAAGCTATGGCTACACCTTC	CASSPEGTGSYGYTF
TRBV2	TRBJ2-1	few	.	TGTGCCAGCAGTGAACCTACTACAGGCTCCTACAATGAGCAGTTCTTC	CASSEPTTGSYNEQFF
TRBV7-2	TRBJ2-2	.	.	TGTGCCAGCAGCGTAGGCGCGACCGGGGAGCTGTTTTTT	CASSVGATGELFF
TRBV10-3	TRBJ2-7	.	.	TGTGCCATCAGTGAGGGTTGGCATGAAAGCTCCTACGAGCAGTACTTC	CAISEGWHESSYEQYF
TRBV27	TRBJ2-7	.	.	TGTGCCAGCTCCCCCGGGACGGAGGGAACCAATGAGCAGTACTTC	CASSPGTEGTNEQYF
TRBV5-6	TRBJ2-1	few	.	TGTGCCAGCAGCTTCGGTTATGGGGGACAATTCAATGAGCAGTTCTTC	CASSFGYGGQFNEQFF
TRBV9	TRBJ1-4	few	.	TGTGCCAGCATCCCTCCGACAGGCGAAGAAAAACTGTTTTTT	CASIPPTGEEKLFF
TRBV6-5	TRBJ2-7	few	.	TGTGCCAGCAGTCTTCGGGACTCGGCATACAATGAGCAGTACTTC	CASSLRDSAYNEQYF
TRBV19	TRBJ1-5	.	.	TGTACCAGTAATGAGGGTAGCAATCAGCCCCAGCATTTT	CTSNEGSNQPQHF
TRBV15	TRBJ1-1	.	.	TGTGCCACCGCTGCAGAACCCGGGGGGCGAGTGACTGAAGCTTTCTTT	CATAAEPGGRVTEAFF
TRBV6-5	TRBJ1-6	.	.	TGTGCCAGCAGTTCCGAGACAGGCATTAATTCACCCCTCCACTTT	CASSSETGINSPLHF
TRBV25-1	TRBJ1-5	.	.	TGTGCCAGCGGCGACAGAGATCAGCCCCAGCATTTT	CASGDRDQPQHF
TRBV10-3	TRBJ2-1	.	TRBD2	TGTGCCATCAGTCAGGGACTAGCGGAGCAGTTCTTC	CAISQGLAEQFF
TRBV29-1	TRBJ2-7	.	TRBD2	TGCAGCGTTGCTGGGGCCCTAGCGGGGGGTCCCTCCTACGAGCAGTACTTC	CSVAGALAGGPSYEQYF
TRBV11-2	TRBJ2-3	few	.	TGTGCCAGCAGCTTAAGTGCCGTTTTCCTCACAGATACGCAGTATTTT	CASSLSAVFLTDTQYF
TRBV10-3	TRBJ2-3	.	TRBD2	TGTGTCATCAGGAGTACTAGCGGACACACAGATACGCAGTATTTT	CVIRSTSGHTDTQYF
TRBV20-1	TRBJ2-3	.	TRBD1	TGCAGTGCTAGAGCCTTTGGGCCAGGGGGTGTAGATACGCAGTATTTT	CSARAFGPGGVDTQYF
TRBV5-1	TRBJ2-1	.	.	TGCGCCAGCAGCTTGGGGGGGTCAAACAAAAATAGGGAGTTCTTC	CASSLGGSNKNREFF
TRBV3-1	TRBJ2-2	few	.	TGTGCCAGCAGCCAATATACTGGGCTAGAGAACACCGGGGAGCTGTTTTTT	CASSQYTGLENTGELFF
TRBV29-1	TRBJ2-3	.	TRBD1	TGCAGCGTTCTTGAGACAGGGAGCGCAGATACGCAGTATTTT	CSVLETGSADTQYF
TRBV6-2/TRBV6-3	TRBJ2-3	.	.	TGTGCCAGCAGTTACGGGACGTTCTCCACAGATACGCAGTATTTT	CASSYGTFSTDTQYF
TRBV7-2	TRBJ2-7	.	TRBD2	TGTGCCAGCAGCCCCCTTCCCAGCGGGAGCTCCTACAATGAGCAGTACTTC	CASSPLPSGSSYNEQYF
TRBV6-6	TRBJ1-2	few	.	TGTGCCAGCAGTTACTCGAACAGGGAGCACGGCTACACCTTC	CASSYSNREHGYTF
TRBV18	TRBJ2-3	.	.	TGTGCCAGCCCACGGCGACAGGTACCCGCAGATACGCAGTATTTT	CASPRRQVPADTQYF
TRBV11-2	TRBJ1-2	few	.	TGTGCCAGCAGCTTAATGGGGCGTATTACTAACTATGGCTACACCTTC	CASSLMGRITNYGYTF
TRBV7-2	TRBJ2-1	.	TRBD1	TGTGCCAGCAGCTTAGTGACAGGGGCGCAAGAGACCCAGTTCTTC	CASSLVTGAQETQFF
TRBV18	TRBJ2-1	once	TRBD2	TGTGCCAGCTCACTGAACCTAGCGGCGGGCAATGAGCAGTTCTTC	CASSLNLAAGNEQFF
TRBV12-3/TRBV12-4	TRBJ2-2	few	.	TGTGTGACGGCAGGGGGAGGCGGGGAGCTGTTTTTT	CVTAGGGGELFF
TRBV4-3	TRBJ1-2	once	TRBD1	TGCGCCAGCAGCCAAGGACAGGGAGAATCGAACTATGGCTACACCTTC	CASSQGQGESNYGYTF
TRBV12-3/TRBV12-4	TRBJ1-6	few	.	TGTGCCAGCAGGGGCGGGACCGGTAATTCACCCCTCCACTTT	CASRGGTGNSPLHF
TRBV10-1	TRBJ2-3	.	TRBD2	TGCGCCAGCAAAGCGGGGGGCAGCACAGATACGCAGTATTTT	CASKAGGSTDTQYF
TRBV9	TRBJ1-3	.	.	TGTGCCAGCAGCGAGGGAACGGATGTAGCTGGAAACACCATATATTTT	CASSEGTDVAGNTIYF
TRBV20-1	TRBJ2-4	.	.	TGCAGTGCTTGGGAGGACAGATCGGGAAACATTCAGTACTTC	CSAWEDRSGNIQYF
TRBV6-2/TRBV6-3	TRBJ2-3	many	.	TGTGCCAGCAGTTACAGGCAGGATCTAGCGCAGTATTTT	CASSYRQDLAQYF
TRBV4-1	TRBJ2-3	.	.	TGCGCCAGCAGCCAAGAAATAAGCACAGATACGCAGTATTTT	CASSQEISTDTQYF
TRBV11-2	TRBJ2-1	.	TRBD1	TGTGCCAGCACCCTAGGACAGGCAGGTGAGCAGTTCTTC	CASTLGQAGEQFF
TRBV29-1	TRBJ1-1	.	.	TGCAGCGTTGTGGGCCGCCATCGGAGCACTGAAGCTTTCTTT	CSVVGRHRSTEAFF
TRBV4-2	TRBJ2-3	.	.	TGTGCCAGCAGCCAGAACCCGGGACCACGAGATTCCGATACGCAGTATTTT	CASSQNPGPRDSDTQYF
TRBV12-3/TRBV12-4	TRBJ2-7	many	.	TGTGCCAGCAGTTTAGCGGCAGGGCGTGAGCAGTACTTC	CASSLAAGREQYF
TRBV4-3	TRBJ1-6	.	.	TGCGCCAGCAGCCAAGAGACGGACGGGTACAACCATTCACCCCTCCACTTT	CASSQETDGYNHSPLHF
TRBV7-2	TRBJ2-1	.	.	TGTGCCAGCAGCATACAGGGTTACAATGAGCAGTTCTTC	CASSIQGYNEQFF
TRBV6-6	TRBJ2-1	.	TRBD1	TGTGCCAGCAGTTACTCGAGTAGCCGGGACAGCAATGAGCAGTTCTTC	CASSYSSSRDSNEQFF
TRBV3-1	TRBJ1-4	few	.	TGTGCCAGCAGCCACATTAATGAAAAACTGTTTTTT	CASSHINEKLFF
TRBV4-1	TRBJ1-4	.	.	TGCGCCAGCAGCGATGTGAGACGGGCCGAGGATGAAAAACTGTTTTTT	CASSDVRRAEDEKLFF
TRBV6-5	TRBJ2-7	.	.	TGTGCCAGCAGAACTTACAGGTTTTACGAGCAGTACTTC	CASRTYRFYEQYF
TRBV6-6	TRBJ1-1	.	.	TGTGCCAGCCGCCGGGGGGCTGAACCTTTCTTT	CASRRGAEPFF
TRBV5-1	TRBJ1-1	few	TRBD1	TGCGCCAGCAGCTTGGGGGACAGGGCTAGCACTGAAGCTTTCTTT	CASSLGDRASTEAFF
TRBV7-6	TRBJ1-4	.	.	TGTGCCAGCAGCTTAGCGAACTCCGGCAAGGAAAAACTGTTTTTT	CASSLANSGKEKLFF
TRBV20-1	TRBJ1-5	.	.	TGCAGTGCCACTAAAGGAGTGTTGAGCAATCAGCCCCAGCATTTT	CSATKGVLSNQPQHF
TRBV27	TRBJ1-2	.	.	TGTGCCAGCAGTGGGATGCGGGGCTACACCTTC	CASSGMRGYTF
TRBV9	TRBJ1-3	.	.	TGTGCCAGCAGCGTAGCGGCCCAAGGAAACACCATATATTTT	CASSVAAQGNTIYF